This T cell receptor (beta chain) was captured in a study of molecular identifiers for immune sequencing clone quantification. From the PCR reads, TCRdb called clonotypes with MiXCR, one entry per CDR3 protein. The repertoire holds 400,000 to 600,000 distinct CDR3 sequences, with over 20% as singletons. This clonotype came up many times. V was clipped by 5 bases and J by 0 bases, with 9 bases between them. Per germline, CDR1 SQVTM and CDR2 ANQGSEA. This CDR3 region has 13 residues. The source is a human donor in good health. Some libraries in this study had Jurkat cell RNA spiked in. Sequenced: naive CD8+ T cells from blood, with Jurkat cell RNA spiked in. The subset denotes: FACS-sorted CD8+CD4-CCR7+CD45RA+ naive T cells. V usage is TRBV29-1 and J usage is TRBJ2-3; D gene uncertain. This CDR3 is CSVSTKSTDTQYF. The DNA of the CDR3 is TGCAGCGTTTCCACAAAAAGCACAGATACGCAGTATTTT.